This T cell receptor (beta chain) comes out of a study of metastatic and nonmetastatic thyroid tumors. V gave up 5 bases and J gave up 3 bases; unmatched junction bases: 4. Germline CDR1 GTSNPN, CDR2 SVGIG (reference sequence). The CDR3 sequence is 12 residues long. TCRdb called clones again from the PCR reads with MiXCR. The sample has almost 35,000 clones, less than 40% seen once. No treatment of any kind had been given to any patient before thyroid surgery. This receptor was identified in a female donor with papillary thyroid cancer or a benign thyroid nodule (not recorded which). Some clones in this sample may be carry-over from other donors' samples. The rearrangement links TRBV30 to TRBJ2-7, with 7 bases identical to TRBD1. Sequencing was carried out using tumor tissue. DNA for the CDR3: TGTGCCTGGGGGGACAGTTTCTACGAGCAGTACTTC. Its translation: CAWGDSFYEQYF.